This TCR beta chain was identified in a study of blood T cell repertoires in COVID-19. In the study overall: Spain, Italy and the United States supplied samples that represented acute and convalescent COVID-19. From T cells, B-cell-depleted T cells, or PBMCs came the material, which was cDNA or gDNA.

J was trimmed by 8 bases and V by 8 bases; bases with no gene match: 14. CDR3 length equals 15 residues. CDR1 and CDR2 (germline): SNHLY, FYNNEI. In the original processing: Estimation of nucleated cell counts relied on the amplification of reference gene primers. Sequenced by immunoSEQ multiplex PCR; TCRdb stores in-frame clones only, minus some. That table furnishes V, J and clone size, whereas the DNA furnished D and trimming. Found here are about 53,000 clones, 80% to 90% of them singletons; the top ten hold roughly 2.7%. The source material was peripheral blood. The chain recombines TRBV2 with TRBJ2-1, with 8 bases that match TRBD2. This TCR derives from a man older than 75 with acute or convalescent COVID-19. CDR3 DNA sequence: TGTGCCAGCTTTAAGCGGGGGTTCCCTGAGGATGAGCAGTTCTTC. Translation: CASFKRGFPEDEQFF. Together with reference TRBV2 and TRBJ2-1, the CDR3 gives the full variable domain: EPEVTQTPSHQVTQMGQEVILRCVPISNHLYFYWYRQILGQKVEFLVSFYNNEISEKSEIFDDQFSVERPDGSNFTLKIRSTKLEDSAMYFCASFKRGFPEDEQFFGPGTRLTVL.